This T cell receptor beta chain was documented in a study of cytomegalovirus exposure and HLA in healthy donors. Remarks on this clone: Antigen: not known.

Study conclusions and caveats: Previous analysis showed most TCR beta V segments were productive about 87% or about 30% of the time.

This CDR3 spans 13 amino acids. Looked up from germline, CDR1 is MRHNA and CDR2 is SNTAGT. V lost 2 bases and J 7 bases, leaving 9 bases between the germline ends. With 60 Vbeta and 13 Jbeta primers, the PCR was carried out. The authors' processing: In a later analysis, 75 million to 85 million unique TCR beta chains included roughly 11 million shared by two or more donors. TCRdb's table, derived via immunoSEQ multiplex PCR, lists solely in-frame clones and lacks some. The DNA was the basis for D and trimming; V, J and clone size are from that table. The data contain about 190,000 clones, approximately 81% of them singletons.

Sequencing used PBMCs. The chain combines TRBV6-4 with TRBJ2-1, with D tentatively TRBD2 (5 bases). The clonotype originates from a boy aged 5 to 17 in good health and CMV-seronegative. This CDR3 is CASSDKAENEQFF. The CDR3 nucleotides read TGTGCCAGCAGTGACAAAGCGGAGAATGAGCAGTTCTTC.